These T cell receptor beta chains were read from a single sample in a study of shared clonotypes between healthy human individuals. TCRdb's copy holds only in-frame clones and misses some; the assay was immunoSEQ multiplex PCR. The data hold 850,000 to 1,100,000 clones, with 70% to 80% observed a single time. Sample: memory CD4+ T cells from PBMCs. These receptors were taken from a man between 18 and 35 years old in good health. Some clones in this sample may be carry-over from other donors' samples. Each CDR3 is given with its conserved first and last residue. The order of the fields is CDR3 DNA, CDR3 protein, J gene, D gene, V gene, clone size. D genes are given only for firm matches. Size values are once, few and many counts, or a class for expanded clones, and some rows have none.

TGTGCCAGCAGCTTAGCAAAGGGGGATGAGCAGTACTTC CASSLAKGDEQYF TRBJ2-7 - TRBV7-2 -
TGTGCCAGCGGCCCCGGGACAGGTTTTTCTGGGGCCAACGTCCTGACTTTC CASGPGTGFSGANVLTF TRBJ2-6 TRBD1 TRBV7-9 -
TGTGCCAGCAGTTACTCGCCCGCGAGCTCCTACGAGCAGTACTTC CASSYSPASSYEQYF TRBJ2-7 - TRBV6-6 few
TGTGCCAGCAGCTTATTAGGAACCGGGGAGCTGTTTTTT CASSLLGTGELFF TRBJ2-2 - TRBV7-3 -
TGCGCCAGCAGCTCAAACCGAGGGCCAGCGGGAGCTTTCTTT CASSSNRGPAGAFF TRBJ1-1 - TRBV5-1 -
TGTGCCAGCAGTGCTTTACAGGTACAGCCCCAGCATTTT CASSALQVQPQHF TRBJ1-5 - TRBV28 few
TGTGCCAGCAGATACTCTGGGGCCAACGTCCTGACTTTC CASRYSGANVLTF TRBJ2-6 - TRBV28 -
TGCGCCAGCAGTTCGCGGGGGGATCAAGAGACCCAGTACTTC CASSSRGDQETQYF TRBJ2-5 TRBD2 TRBV10-1 -
TGCGCCAGCAGCCAAGATGGGGGCAGGGGGCGGTCTGGAAACACCATATATTTT CASSQDGGRGRSGNTIYF TRBJ1-3 TRBD1 TRBV4-1 -
TGTGCTAGTGGTTTCCCGCCCTATAGCGGAAACATTCAGTACTTC CASGFPPYSGNIQYF TRBJ2-4 - TRBV12-5 once
TGTGCCAGCAGCCAAGCCATAGGATTAGGGAACGAGCAGTACTTC CASSQAIGLGNEQYF TRBJ2-7 - TRBV14 -
TGCGCCAGCAGCCAAGATCCAGCTAGCGGGAGCAGAGATACGCAGTATTTT CASSQDPASGSRDTQYF TRBJ2-3 TRBD2 TRBV4-3 few
TGTGCCGACACAGGCCTTAGTCGCTCTGGAAACACCATATATTTT CADTGLSRSGNTIYF TRBJ1-3 - TRBV6-6 -
TGCAGCGTTGGCCCCACCGGGTCGTCTGGTGGCTACACCTTC CSVGPTGSSGGYTF TRBJ1-2 - TRBV29-1 -
TGCGCCAGCAGCCTAACCACACCCGGGCCTCGCTACGAGCAGTACTTC CASSLTTPGPRYEQYF TRBJ2-7 - TRBV5-1 once
TGTGCCAGTTCCGGACAGGGGGCCGGGCAGTACTTC CASSGQGAGQYF TRBJ2-7 TRBD1 TRBV6-1 -
TGTGCCAGCAGCTTAATCGGAGTTTTAACCGGGGAGCTGTTTTTT CASSLIGVLTGELFF TRBJ2-2 - TRBV11-2 -